In this sample, the clone carrying this TCR beta chain turned up a few times. Its antigen remains unidentified. An end of the junction differs from the germline gene, which may be a read error. Data came from immunoSEQ multiplex PCR; TCRdb stores just in-frame clones and leaves some out. The sample consists of about 3,700 clones, around 73% of them appearing once. The record originates from a study of CD4+ T cells in melanoma. CDR3 length: 14 amino acids. In germline, CDR1 is SGHVS, CDR2 FNYEAQ. General study points: In melanoma, neoantigen-specific CD4+ T cells reportedly differed in differentiation state.

The V gene is TRBV7-6, the J gene TRBJ2-1; 11 nucleotides match TRBD2. The clonotype comes from a human donor with melanoma. The sample taken for sequencing was tumor tissue. Here the CDR3 DNA reads TGTGCCAGCAGCCTAGCGGGGGGAAGCGATGAGCAGTTCTTC. Its protein is CASSLAGGSDEQFF.